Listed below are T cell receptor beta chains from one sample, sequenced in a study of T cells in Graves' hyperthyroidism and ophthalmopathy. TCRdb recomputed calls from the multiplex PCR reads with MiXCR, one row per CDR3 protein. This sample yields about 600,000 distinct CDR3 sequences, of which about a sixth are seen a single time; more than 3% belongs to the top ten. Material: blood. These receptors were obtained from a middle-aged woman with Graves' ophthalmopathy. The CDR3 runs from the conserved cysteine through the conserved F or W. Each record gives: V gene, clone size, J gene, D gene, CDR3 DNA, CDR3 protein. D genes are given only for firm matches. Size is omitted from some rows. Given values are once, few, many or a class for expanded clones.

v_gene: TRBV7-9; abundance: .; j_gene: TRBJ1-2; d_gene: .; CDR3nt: TGTGCCAGCAGCTTATTACAGCTTAACTATGGCTACACCTTC; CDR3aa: CASSLLQLNYGYTF
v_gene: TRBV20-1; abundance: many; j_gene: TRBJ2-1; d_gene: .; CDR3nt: TGCAGTGCTGCCTGGGGGCCCCATGAGCAGTTCTTC; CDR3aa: CSAAWGPHEQFF
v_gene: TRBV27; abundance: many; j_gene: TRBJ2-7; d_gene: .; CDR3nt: TGTGCCAGCAGTTTAACGTTCAGCGGTGGGACCTACGAGCAGTACTTC; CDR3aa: CASSLTFSGGTYEQYF
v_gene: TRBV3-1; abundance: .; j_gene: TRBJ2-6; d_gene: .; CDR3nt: TGTGCCAGCAGCCAAGGTGGGTTGTTGGCCAACGTCCTGACTTTC; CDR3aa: CASSQGGLLANVLTF
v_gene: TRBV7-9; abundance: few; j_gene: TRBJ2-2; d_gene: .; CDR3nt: TGTGGCAGACAGTTCGGCGGGGAGCTGTTTTTT; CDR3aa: CGRQFGGELFF
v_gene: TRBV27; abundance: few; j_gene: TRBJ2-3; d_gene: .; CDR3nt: TGTGCCAGCAGTTTATCGCCCGGGCCAGATACGCAGTATTTT; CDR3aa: CASSLSPGPDTQYF
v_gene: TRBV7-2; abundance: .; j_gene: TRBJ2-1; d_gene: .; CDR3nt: TGTGCCAGCAGCTTGACAGAATGGCGCGAGCAGTTCTTC; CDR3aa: CASSLTEWREQFF
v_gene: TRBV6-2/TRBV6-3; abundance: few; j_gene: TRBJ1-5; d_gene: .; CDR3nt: TGTGCCAGCAGTAACCGACAGGTTAGCAATCAGCCCCAGCATTTT; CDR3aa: CASSNRQVSNQPQHF
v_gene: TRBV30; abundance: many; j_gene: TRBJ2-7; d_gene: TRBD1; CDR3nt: TGTGCCTGGAAAGGGGGCGATGGGTACGAGCAGTACTTC; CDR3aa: CAWKGGDGYEQYF
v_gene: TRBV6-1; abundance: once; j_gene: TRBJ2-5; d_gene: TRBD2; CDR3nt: TGTGCCGCCGGGAGGGCCCAGTACTTC; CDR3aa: CAAGRAQYF
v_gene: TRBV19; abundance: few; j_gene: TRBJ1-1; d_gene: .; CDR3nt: TGTGCCAGTAGTATGAAAGGGTTGTGGGTAGGAACCGAAGCTTTCTTT; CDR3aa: CASSMKGLWVGTEAFF
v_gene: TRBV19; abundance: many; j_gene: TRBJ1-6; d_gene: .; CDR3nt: TGTGCCAGTATGAAGGGCCAGGATTCACCCCTCCACTTT; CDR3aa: CASMKGQDSPLHF
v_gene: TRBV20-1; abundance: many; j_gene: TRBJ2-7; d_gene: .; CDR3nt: TGCAGTGCTAGCTTTCAAAATTACGAGCAGTACTTC; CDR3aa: CSASFQNYEQYF
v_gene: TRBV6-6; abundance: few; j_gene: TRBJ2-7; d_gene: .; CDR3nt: TGTGCCAGCAGTTACCCGGGACACCCCTACGAGCAGTACTTC; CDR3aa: CASSYPGHPYEQYF
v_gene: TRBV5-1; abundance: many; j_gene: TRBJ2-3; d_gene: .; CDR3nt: TGCGCCAGCAGCCCCGGTCCCCATTCCACAGATACGCAGTATTTT; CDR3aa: CASSPGPHSTDTQYF
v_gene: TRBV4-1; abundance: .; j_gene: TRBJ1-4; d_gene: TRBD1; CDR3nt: TGCGCCAGCAGCCAACCACGGACAGGGTTCGGCGGTAATGAAAAACTGTTTTTT; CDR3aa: CASSQPRTGFGGNEKLFF
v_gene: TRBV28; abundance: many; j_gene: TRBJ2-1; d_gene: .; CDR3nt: TGTGCCAGCAGTTCCCTGGACAGAAATGAGCAGTTCTTC; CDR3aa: CASSSLDRNEQFF
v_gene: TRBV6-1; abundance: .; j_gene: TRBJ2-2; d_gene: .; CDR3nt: TGTGCCAGCAAGGCTAAACTAGGCGGGGAGCTGTTTTTT; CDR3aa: CASKAKLGGELFF
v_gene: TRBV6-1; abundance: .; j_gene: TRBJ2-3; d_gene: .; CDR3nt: TGTGCCAGCAACCTGGGTACAGATACGCAGTATTTT; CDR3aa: CASNLGTDTQYF
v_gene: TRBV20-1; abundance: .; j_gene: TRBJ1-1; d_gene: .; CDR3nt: TGCAGTGCTAGGGGGCTGAGGAACACTGAAGCTTTCTTT; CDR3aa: CSARGLRNTEAFF
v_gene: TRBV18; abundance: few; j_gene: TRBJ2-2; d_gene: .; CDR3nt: TGTGCCAGCTCACCCAGGGGCCTGAACACCGGGGAGCTGTTTTTT; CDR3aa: CASSPRGLNTGELFF
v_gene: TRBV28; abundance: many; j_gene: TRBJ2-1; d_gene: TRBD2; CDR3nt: TGTGCCAGCAGTTTTGCCCTGACTAGCGGGACTGGGTTTGGATCCAATGAGCAGTTCTTC; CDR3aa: CASSFALTSGTGFGSNEQFF
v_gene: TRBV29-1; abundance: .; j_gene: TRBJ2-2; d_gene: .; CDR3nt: .; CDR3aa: CSVGEGEGYEQYFGPGTGELFF
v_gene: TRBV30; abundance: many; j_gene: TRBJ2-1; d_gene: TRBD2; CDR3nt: TGTGCCTGGAGTGCCGGGACTAGCTCCTACAATGAGCAGTTCTTC; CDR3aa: CAWSAGTSSYNEQFF
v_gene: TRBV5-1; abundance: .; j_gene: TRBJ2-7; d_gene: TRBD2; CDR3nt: TGCGCCAGCAGCCTCCGGGAGGGGCGAGGGTACGAGCAGTACTTC; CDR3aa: CASSLREGRGYEQYF
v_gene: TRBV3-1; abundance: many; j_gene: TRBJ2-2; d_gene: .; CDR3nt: TGTGCCAGCAGCCAAGTCAGGAACACCGGGGAGCTGTTTTTT; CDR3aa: CASSQVRNTGELFF